This record covers a single T cell receptor (beta chain). This clonotype was counted many times. No cognate antigen has been identified for it. There are no base qualities to consult, and no much larger clone falls within one base. This specimen belongs to a study of T cells in Graves' hyperthyroidism and ophthalmopathy (dated by TCRdb to about 2019). Context from the whole study: Peripheral blood was collected at initial diagnosis, before any treatment. TCR V-J signatures able to tell the groups apart were searched for in a discovery cohort of approximately 95 patients, of whom more than 40 had Graves' ophthalmopathy and roughly 57 had stable Graves' hyperthyroidism. An independent validation cohort of some 18 hyperthyroidism patients and 17 patients who later progressed to ophthalmopathy tested prospective prediction of ophthalmopathy. The 100 discovery patients were randomly split 7:3 into training and test sets. In more than 5 Graves' hyperthyroidism patients, the study also compared T-cell repertoires from thyroid tissue with T-cell repertoires from blood. Following sampling, methimazole starting at 30 mg daily was given to hyperthyroidism patients, and high-dose intravenous methylprednisolone was given to ophthalmopathy patients. TCR Vbeta CDR3 sequencing of approximately 140 peripheral blood samples (around 45 ophthalmopathy, some 75 hyperthyroidism and some 17 progressor patients) is reported in the paper. Study-wide findings and limitations: A 13 V-J signature model separated ophthalmopathy from stable hyperthyroidism, with 87.88% sensitivity and roughly 84% specificity in cross-validation and 80%/75% in testing. In validation, the model predicted progression to ophthalmopathy with roughly 66% sensitivity and 72.22% specificity, a median of 6.5 months before onset. No statistical method was used to fix the sample size in advance, and group allocation was not hidden from the investigators. Most expanded thyroid clonotypes (frequency above 0.001) were also detected in blood, a finding suggesting that blood repertoires may reflect thyroid immune responses.

The TCR beta CDR3 regions were amplified from RNA transcripts. A first-round RT-PCR of the TCR CDR3 used the HTBI primer set with the Qiagen OneStep RT-PCR kit. A second multiplex PCR round built the libraries, followed by size selection and purification. The libraries were sequenced on an Illumina HiSeq2000 using paired-end 100 bp reads. Processing in the source paper ran as follows. SOAPnuke was used to process the raw data, with reads discarded if the reads contained adapters or uncalled bases, had a mean Phred below 15, or lacked an exact constant-primer or identifier match. High-quality paired reads were merged with COPE v1.2.5, and unique nucleotide sequences were defined as clonotypes. MiTCR v1.1 was used to align the clonotypes against IMGT TRBV, TRBD and TRBJ reference segments. The analysis was restricted to V-J combinations with a frequency above 0.0001, which together covered about 99% of the repertoires. A TCS score was defined as the ratio between F50 (clonal expansion) and ExV (chaos), using BLOSUM62-based TCRdist between CDR3 peptides within each V-J. Welch's t-statistics and random forest reduced around 510 V-J features to 13, which were used in a naive Bayes classifier (R e1071). Starting from the raw public reads, TCRdb applied fastp trimming at Q25, assembled clones with MiXCR and retained in-frame beta chains. Identical CDR3 proteins give one entry, which carries the most common genes and DNA. The V and J calls reflect TCRdb's pipeline rather than the authors' work. For this sample the table gives 600,000 to 650,000 distinct CDR3 sequences, of which around 15% were detected only once. Of the sample, over 3.5% is held by the ten largest clones.

V loses 8 bases, J loses 5 bases, and the germline ends lie 12 bases apart. Its CDR3 holds 13 amino acids, cysteine through phenylalanine. The kept DNA is CDR3 alone, 39 bases in frame from the first base. As encoded in the germline V gene, CDR1 is SNHLY while CDR2 is FYNNEI. Stable Graves' hyperthyroidism was defined as the absence of progression to ophthalmopathy over 18 months of follow-up. The hyperthyroidism patients were between 18 and 65 years old and newly diagnosed, with a disease duration of less than 2 months. Any patient with an uncontrolled infection, another autoimmune disease, pregnancy or lactation was excluded. Clinical symptoms, serum thyroxine and TRAb, thyroid ultrasound, and orbital computed tomography formed the basis for the diagnoses. PBMCs were isolated from 7.5 to 10 ml of fresh peripheral blood by Ficoll-Paque density gradient centrifugation. Total RNA was extracted using Trizol reagent, and RNA quality was assessed on an Agilent 2100 Bioanalyzer.

The rearrangement combines TRBV2 with TRBJ1-4; the D gene is not confidently resolved. The sequenced sample consisted of blood. This sequence was found in a woman in her 30s with Graves' hyperthyroidism. The bases read TGTGCCAGCGGTGTTTCCCGCAATGAAAAACTGTTTTTT. Its translation is CASGVSRNEKLFF.